The 3 T cell receptor beta chains below were found in one sample sequenced in a study of a mutant IDH1 vaccine in newly diagnosed glioma. Time point described: week 5, during vaccination. The vaccine gave 300 ug of a 20-mer mutant IDH1 peptide subcutaneously per dose. Clones were sequenced by immunoSEQ multiplex PCR, and TCRdb holds only the in-frame ones, with some missing. The sample gives 30,000 to 40,000 clones, roughly four fifths of which show up once; 9% to 14% is in the top ten. Antigens for these TCRs are unknown. This specimen consisted of PBMCs, obtained from a glioma patient whose treatment included an IDH1 peptide vaccine. These receptors were obtained from a man aged 45 to 65 with glioma.

This chain joins TRBV5-4 and TRBJ2-5, with D hard to call. V was clipped by 2 bases and J by 2 bases, with 7 bases between them. The CDR3 consists of 13 residues. CDR1 and CDR2 (germline): SGHNT, YYREEE (reference sequence). CDR3 sequence (DNA): TGTGCCAGCAGCTTTGGCCCTCAAGAGACCCAGTACTTC. Its protein product is CASSFGPQETQYF.

This clone was seen more than once but under ten times. The chain couples TRBV20-1 to TRBJ2-1; D call uncertain. Germline V gives CDR1 DFQATT, CDR2 SNEGSKA (reference sequence). V was cut by 5 bases and J by 9 bases, with 5 bases left in between. The CDR3 length is 9 residues. The CDR3: CSAGVEQFF. CDR3 DNA sequence: TGCAGTGCTGGTGTTGAGCAGTTCTTC.

This clone was counted between two and nine times. Its ends do not fully match the called genes, so a read error is possible. The chain employs TRBV20-1 and TRBJ1-2; perhaps TRBD1 as D (6 bases). CDR1 and CDR2 (germline): DFQATT, SNEGSKA (reference sequence). The length of the CDR3 is 11 residues. CDR3 in amino acids: CSARESRTDLF. The CDR3 nucleotides read TGCAGTGCTAGAGAGTCTAGGACAGACCTATTC.